This TCR beta chain was retrieved from a study of T cells in Graves' hyperthyroidism and ophthalmopathy. Amplified TCR beta CDR3 regions derived from RNA transcripts. First-round RT-PCR with HTBI primers amplified the TCR CDR3 region. TCRdb fed the multiplex PCR reads into MiXCR, producing one record per CDR3 protein. This sample has 450,000 to 700,000 distinct CDR3 sequences, with more than 45% found just once. The diagnoses drew upon clinical symptoms, serum thyroxine and TRAb, thyroid ultrasound and orbital computed tomography. Study-wide results and limits: Ophthalmopathy prediction by the model preceded onset by a median approximately six months. Researchers found most expanded thyroid clonotypes above 0.001 in blood as well.

Comment on this clonotype: The antigen remains undetermined.

CDR3 length: 16 residues. Trimming shortened V by 0 bases and J by 4 bases, and 15 bases separated the two germline ends. The V gene's germline CDR1 is SEHNR and CDR2 FQNEAQ (reference sequence). The clonotype comes from an adult woman with Graves' disease, either hyperthyroidism or ophthalmopathy (not recorded which). The chain joins TRBV7-9 to TRBJ1-2; the D gene is possibly TRBD1 (5 bases). The sequenced material came from peripheral blood or thyroid tissue (not recorded which). CDR3 nucleotide sequence: TGTGCCAGCAGCTTAGCGCCGAGGGCCGGGGGCTATGGCTACACCTTC. Protein product: CASSLAPRAGGYGYTF.